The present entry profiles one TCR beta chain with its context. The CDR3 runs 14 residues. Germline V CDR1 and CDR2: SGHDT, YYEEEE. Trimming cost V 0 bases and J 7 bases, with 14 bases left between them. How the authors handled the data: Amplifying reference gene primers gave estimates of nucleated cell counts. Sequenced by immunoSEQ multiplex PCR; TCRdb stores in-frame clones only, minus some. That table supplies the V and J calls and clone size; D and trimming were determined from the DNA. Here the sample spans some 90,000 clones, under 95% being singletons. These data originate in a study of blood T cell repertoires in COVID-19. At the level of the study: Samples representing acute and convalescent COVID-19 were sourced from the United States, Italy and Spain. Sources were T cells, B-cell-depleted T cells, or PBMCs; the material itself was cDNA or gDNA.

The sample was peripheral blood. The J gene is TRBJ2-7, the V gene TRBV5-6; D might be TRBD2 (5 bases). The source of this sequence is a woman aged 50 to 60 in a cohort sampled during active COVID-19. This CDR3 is CASSLALSRGEQYF. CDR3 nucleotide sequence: TGTGCCAGCAGCTTGGCCTTGAGTCGGGGAGAGCAGTACTTC.